This is a list of T cell receptor beta chains from one sample in a study of identical twins. In TCRdb, the 5' RACE reads were re-called with MiXCR into one record per CDR3 protein. The sample records about 790,000 distinct CDR3 sequences, 15% to 20% being singletons. The data were also submitted as part of a second study, on T cells expressing NK-cell markers.

Sample: PBMCs. These receptor sequences come from a woman aged 18-29 years in good health. The CDR3 runs from the conserved cysteine through the conserved F or W. D genes are given only for firm matches. Clone sizes are given selectively: once, few, many, or a class where the clone is expanded.

TRBD2 TRBJ2-1 few TRBV27 TGTGCCACCCGACTAGCGGGGCAGCAGTTCTTC CATRLAGQQFF
TRBD1 TRBJ2-3 . TRBV14 TGTGCCAGCAGTTGGGACAGGGGGCGAGATACGCAGTATTTT CASSWDRGRDTQYF
TRBD1 TRBJ1-1 few TRBV20-1 TGCAGTGCTAGAGACAGGGGGTACACTGAAGCTTTCTTT CSARDRGYTEAFF
. TRBJ1-2 few TRBV12-3/TRBV12-4 TGTGCCAGCAGTTTTCCAGGGAGATTCGGGGGCTACACCTTC CASSFPGRFGGYTF
. TRBJ2-1 many TRBV4-2 TGTGCCAGCAGCCAGAACCAAGCCCCTAACAATGAGCAGTTCTTC CASSQNQAPNNEQFF
. TRBJ2-3 . TRBV20-1 TGCAGTGCCAGCTTCGGCGATACGCAGTATTTT CSASFGDTQYF
. TRBJ2-5 . TRBV7-9 TGTGCCAGCGGTGTGATTGGGGCCCCAGAGACCCAGTACTTC CASGVIGAPETQYF
. TRBJ1-1 . TRBV24-1 TGTGCCACCAGTCCGGGAGGAAACACTGAAGCTTTCTTT CATSPGGNTEAFF
. TRBJ2-6 many TRBV10-3 TGTGCCATCAGTGAGTCTGGGGCCAACGTCCTGACTTTC CAISESGANVLTF
. TRBJ2-1 . TRBV12-3/TRBV12-4 TGTGCCAGCAGTTTATCGGGGAAACCTATCAATGAGCAGTTCTTC CASSLSGKPINEQFF
. TRBJ1-5 . TRBV4-3 TGCGCCAGCAGCCAAGAAAAATCCCAGCCCCAGCATTTT CASSQEKSQPQHF
. TRBJ2-1 few TRBV11-2 TGTGCCAGCACTCAGTTTTACACATCCTCCTACAATGAGCAGTTCTTC CASTQFYTSSYNEQFF
. TRBJ1-1 many TRBV12-3/TRBV12-4 TGTGCCAGCAGTCGGACAGCTGAAGCTTTCTTT CASSRTAEAFF
. TRBJ2-5 . TRBV5-1 TGCGCCAGCAGCTTCCTAGGACAGATTCAAGAGACCCAGTACTTC CASSFLGQIQETQYF
. TRBJ1-1 few TRBV13 TGTGCCACTGCCGAATGGGCGGGGACTGAAGCTTTCTTT CATAEWAGTEAFF
TRBD1 TRBJ1-2 few TRBV12-3/TRBV12-4 TGTGCCAGCAGGGGACAGAAGGGCTACACCTTC CASRGQKGYTF
. TRBJ1-4 . TRBV9 TGTGCCAGCAGCGTAGTGCCAGCCGAAAAACTGTTTTTT CASSVVPAEKLFF
. TRBJ2-1 . TRBV15 TGTGCCACCAGCTACCTATACAATGAGCAGTTCTTC CATSYLYNEQFF
TRBD1 TRBJ1-1 . TRBV6-1 TGTGCCAGCATTCGCCTGGGACAGGGGGCTGTTAACACTGAAGCTTTCTTT CASIRLGQGAVNTEAFF
. TRBJ1-1 few TRBV20-1 TGCAGTGTCGCCGGGCCCCGGAACACTGAAGCTTTCTTT CSVAGPRNTEAFF
. TRBJ2-3 few TRBV20-1 TGCAGTGCTAGTGAGGGGACTGACGGGTATACGCAGTATTTT CSASEGTDGYTQYF
. TRBJ2-2 . TRBV9 TGTGCCAGCAGCGGAGGGGGTGCGTCAAACACCGGGGAGCTGTTTTTT CASSGGGASNTGELFF
. TRBJ2-3 . TRBV24-1 TGTGCCACCAGTACAGGGACAGATACGCAGTATTTT CATSTGTDTQYF
. TRBJ2-7 few TRBV7-9 TGTGCCAGCAGCCACCGTAGTAGGGGGGACGGCGAGCAGTACTTC CASSHRSRGDGEQYF